This TCR beta chain was sequenced for a study of shared T cell receptors in the human thymus. The germline V and J ends were trimmed by 2 bases and 3 bases, with 14 bases remaining between them. The germline V gene encodes CDR1 SGHDT and CDR2 YYEEEE. The CDR3 sequence is 15 residues long. Sequenced by immunoSEQ multiplex PCR; TCRdb stores in-frame clones only, minus some. This sample has roughly 560,000 clones, with 75% to 85% found just once. In this sample, this clone turned up once. A further study also used this sample, focusing on human thymus T cells.

Input material: thymocytes. The chain links TRBV5-6 to TRBJ1-2; D is unclear. The sequence came from a boy under two years old with a congenital heart defect. This CDR3 is CASSFLGGSYYGYTF. The CDR3 DNA reads as TGTGCCAGCAGCTTCCTAGGCGGGAGTTACTATGGCTACACCTTC.